The rows below give T cell receptor beta chains drawn from one sample of a study of PD-1 blockade in classical Hodgkin lymphoma. Only in-frame clones appear in the TCRdb table, and some are missing; sequencing was by immunoSEQ multiplex PCR. The data hold around 19,000 clones, with roughly 80% observed a single time. Sequencing used CD8+ T cells from blood, obtained before the fourth cycle of nivolumab. These receptors all come from a human donor with classical Hodgkin lymphoma. CDR3s include the opening cysteine and the closing phenylalanine or tryptophan. D genes are given only for firm matches. Not all rows give a size; the values are once, few, many and, for expanded clones, a class.

abundance: NA; j_gene: TRBJ2-1; v_gene: TRBV27; d_gene: TRBD2; CDR3aa: CASSLGTSGDNEQFF; CDR3nt: TGTGCCAGCAGTTTAGGGACTAGCGGGGACAATGAGCAGTTCTTC
abundance: NA; j_gene: TRBJ2-7; v_gene: TRBV27; d_gene: NA; CDR3aa: CASGWNGAYEQYF; CDR3nt: TGTGCCAGCGGCTGGAACGGGGCCTACGAGCAGTACTTC
abundance: NA; j_gene: TRBJ2-5; v_gene: TRBV10-1; d_gene: NA; CDR3aa: CASSPLSSGRQETQYF; CDR3nt: TGCGCCAGCAGTCCCCTATCGTCGGGGCGCCAAGAGACCCAGTACTTC
abundance: NA; j_gene: TRBJ2-1; v_gene: TRBV7-9; d_gene: NA; CDR3aa: CASSSRLVSSYNEQFF; CDR3nt: TGTGCCAGCAGCTCCCGACTGGTGAGCTCCTACAATGAGCAGTTCTTC
abundance: once; j_gene: TRBJ1-6; v_gene: TRBV10-2; d_gene: NA; CDR3aa: CARWEGKGNSPLHF; CDR3nt: TGCGCCAGGTGGGAGGGAAAAGGTAATTCACCCCTCCACTTT
abundance: NA; j_gene: TRBJ1-3; v_gene: TRBV30; d_gene: NA; CDR3aa: CASTGTGGNTIYF; CDR3nt: TGTGCCTCTACAGGGACGGGAGGAAACACCATATATTTT
abundance: NA; j_gene: TRBJ2-1; v_gene: TRBV6-4; d_gene: TRBD2; CDR3aa: CASSSSGGSYNEQFF; CDR3nt: TGTGCCAGCAGCTCTAGCGGGGGTTCCTACAATGAGCAGTTCTTC
abundance: once; j_gene: TRBJ1-5; v_gene: TRBV2; d_gene: NA; CDR3aa: CASLGQGSFVGDQPQHF; CDR3nt: TGTGCCAGCCTTGGGCAGGGGTCGTTCGTGGGGGATCAGCCCCAGCATTTT
abundance: NA; j_gene: TRBJ2-5; v_gene: TRBV4-1; d_gene: NA; CDR3aa: CASSLDNAQETQYF; CDR3nt: TGCGCCAGCAGCCTGGACAACGCCCAAGAGACCCAGTACTTC
abundance: NA; j_gene: TRBJ1-3; v_gene: TRBV11-2; d_gene: NA; CDR3aa: CASTLGGGFYSGNTIYF; CDR3nt: TGTGCCAGCACCCTAGGGGGGGGGTTTTACTCTGGAAACACCATATATTTT
abundance: few; j_gene: TRBJ1-4; v_gene: TRBV7-9; d_gene: NA; CDR3aa: CASRDATNEKLFF; CDR3nt: TGTGCCAGCAGGGACGCAACTAATGAAAAACTGTTTTTT
abundance: NA; j_gene: TRBJ1-3; v_gene: TRBV4-3; d_gene: NA; CDR3aa: CASSQDWGSGNTIYF; CDR3nt: TGCGCCAGCAGCCAAGATTGGGGCTCTGGAAACACCATATATTTT
abundance: NA; j_gene: TRBJ2-2; v_gene: TRBV7-9; d_gene: TRBD2; CDR3aa: CASSSGGENTGELFF; CDR3nt: TGTGCCAGCAGCTCGGGGGGAGAGAACACCGGGGAGCTGTTTTTT
abundance: NA; j_gene: TRBJ1-4; v_gene: TRBV5-6; d_gene: TRBD1; CDR3aa: CAGTTGATNEKLFF; CDR3nt: TGTGCCGGAACGACAGGGGCAACTAATGAAAAACTGTTTTTT
abundance: NA; j_gene: TRBJ1-3; v_gene: TRBV10-2; d_gene: TRBD1; CDR3aa: CASRDTGGEGNTIYF; CDR3nt: TGCGCCAGCAGAGATACAGGGGGCGAGGGAAACACCATATATTTT
abundance: NA; j_gene: TRBJ2-5; v_gene: TRBV7-6; d_gene: NA; CDR3aa: CASSLSTGEETQYF; CDR3nt: TGTGCCAGCAGCTTATCGACCGGGGAAGAGACCCAGTACTTC
abundance: NA; j_gene: TRBJ2-7; v_gene: TRBV2; d_gene: TRBD1; CDR3aa: CASSGGQGSYEQYF; CDR3nt: TGTGCCAGCAGTGGGGGACAGGGGAGCTACGAGCAGTACTTC
abundance: NA; j_gene: TRBJ2-2; v_gene: TRBV9; d_gene: TRBD2; CDR3aa: CASRGPLVGGDTGELFF; CDR3nt: TGTGCCAGCAGAGGCCCCCTGGTGGGGGGGGACACCGGGGAGCTGTTTTTT
abundance: NA; j_gene: TRBJ2-7; v_gene: TRBV19; d_gene: NA; CDR3aa: CASSIGPVGYEQYF; CDR3nt: TGTGCCAGTAGTATTGGGCCGGTCGGCTACGAGCAGTACTTC
abundance: NA; j_gene: TRBJ2-7; v_gene: TRBV6-5; d_gene: NA; CDR3aa: CASVPPGTYEQYF; CDR3nt: TGTGCCAGCGTCCCCCCAGGGACCTACGAGCAGTACTTC
abundance: once; j_gene: TRBJ2-5; v_gene: TRBV9; d_gene: NA; CDR3aa: CASSGWTAKGETQYF; CDR3nt: TGTGCCAGCAGCGGATGGACAGCAAAAGGGGAAACCCAGTACTTC
abundance: NA; j_gene: TRBJ2-7; v_gene: TRBV29-1; d_gene: NA; CDR3aa: CSVVRDGAYEQYF; CDR3nt: TGCAGCGTGGTACGGGACGGGGCCTACGAGCAGTACTTC
abundance: NA; j_gene: TRBJ1-2; v_gene: TRBV19; d_gene: NA; CDR3aa: CASSIDHAADNYGYTF; CDR3nt: TGTGCCAGTAGTATAGATCATGCAGCCGACAACTATGGCTACACCTTC
abundance: NA; j_gene: TRBJ1-1; v_gene: TRBV11-2; d_gene: NA; CDR3aa: CASSLWGGTEAFF; CDR3nt: TGTGCCAGCAGCTTGTGGGGAGGCACTGAAGCTTTCTTT
abundance: NA; j_gene: TRBJ2-7; v_gene: TRBV5-6; d_gene: NA; CDR3aa: CASSLGGSSYEQYF; CDR3nt: TGTGCCAGCAGCTTGGGAGGGAGCTCCTACGAGCAGTACTTC
abundance: NA; j_gene: TRBJ2-1; v_gene: TRBV7-3; d_gene: TRBD2; CDR3aa: CASSSLAGRSYNEQFF; CDR3nt: TGTGCCAGCAGCTCGCTAGCGGGGCGCTCCTACAATGAGCAGTTCTTC
abundance: NA; j_gene: TRBJ2-7; v_gene: TRBV15; d_gene: TRBD2; CDR3aa: CATSREGTTYEQYF; CDR3nt: TGTGCCACCAGCAGAGAAGGGACTACCTACGAGCAGTACTTC
abundance: NA; j_gene: TRBJ2-4; v_gene: TRBV5-5; d_gene: NA; CDR3aa: CASSLTAAAGLSGKNIQYF; CDR3nt: TGTGCCAGCAGCCTAACCGCAGCTGCAGGCCTGTCTGGCAAAAACATTCAGTACTTC
abundance: NA; j_gene: TRBJ1-2; v_gene: TRBV27; d_gene: TRBD1; CDR3aa: CATQPGQGSYGYTF; CDR3nt: TGTGCCACCCAACCGGGACAGGGAAGCTATGGCTACACCTTC
abundance: NA; j_gene: TRBJ2-2; v_gene: TRBV9; d_gene: NA; CDR3aa: CASSVGGGTGELFF; CDR3nt: TGTGCCAGCAGCGTAGGGGGAGGCACCGGGGAGCTGTTTTTT
abundance: NA; j_gene: TRBJ2-5; v_gene: TRBV4-2; d_gene: NA; CDR3aa: CASRDPPSETQYF; CDR3nt: TGTGCCAGCAGGGACCCCCCTTCGGAGACCCAGTACTTC
abundance: NA; j_gene: TRBJ2-7; v_gene: TRBV11-2; d_gene: TRBD2; CDR3aa: CASSLVGGGQYEQYF; CDR3nt: TGTGCCAGCAGCTTAGTTGGCGGGGGGCAGTACGAGCAGTACTTC
abundance: few; j_gene: TRBJ2-1; v_gene: TRBV5-1; d_gene: NA; CDR3aa: CASSLDLGGGRNEQFF; CDR3nt: TGCGCCAGCAGCTTGGACCTCGGAGGGGGCCGCAATGAGCAGTTCTTC
abundance: NA; j_gene: TRBJ2-2; v_gene: TRBV29-1; d_gene: NA; CDR3aa: CSARKLDSGELFF; CDR3nt: TGCAGCGCCCGCAAACTGGACAGCGGGGAGCTGTTTTTT
abundance: NA; j_gene: TRBJ2-7; v_gene: TRBV9; d_gene: NA; CDR3aa: CASSRPSSVEQYF; CDR3nt: TGTGCCAGCAGCCGCCCTTCGTCGGTCGAGCAGTACTTC
abundance: NA; j_gene: TRBJ2-5; v_gene: TRBV9; d_gene: NA; CDR3aa: CASSVGAGWETQYF; CDR3nt: TGTGCCAGCAGCGTAGGGGCAGGCTGGGAGACCCAGTACTTC
abundance: NA; j_gene: TRBJ1-5; v_gene: TRBV27; d_gene: NA; CDR3aa: CASSRGNQPQHF; CDR3nt: TGTGCCAGCAGTAGAGGCAATCAGCCCCAGCATTTT
abundance: few; j_gene: TRBJ1-1; v_gene: TRBV30; d_gene: NA; CDR3aa: CAWSVGGATEAFF; CDR3nt: TGTGCCTGGAGTGTAGGCGGGGCCACTGAAGCTTTCTTT
abundance: NA; j_gene: TRBJ2-1; v_gene: TRBV19; d_gene: NA; CDR3aa: CASSITEVNEQFF; CDR3nt: TGTGCCAGTAGTATAACCGAGGTCAATGAGCAGTTCTTC
abundance: NA; j_gene: TRBJ1-4; v_gene: TRBV11-2; d_gene: TRBD1; CDR3aa: CASSLGVSGTGDEKLFF; CDR3nt: TGTGCCAGCAGCTTAGGGGTTAGCGGGACAGGGGATGAAAAACTGTTTTTT
abundance: NA; j_gene: TRBJ2-5; v_gene: TRBV4-3; d_gene: NA; CDR3aa: CASSQVLGTLIQETQYF; CDR3nt: TGCGCCAGCAGCCAGGTATTAGGGACACTGATCCAAGAGACCCAGTACTTC
abundance: once; j_gene: TRBJ1-3; v_gene: TRBV25-1; d_gene: NA; CDR3aa: CASSEIGEGNTIYF; CDR3nt: TGTGCCAGCAGTGAAATAGGAGAGGGAAACACCATATATTTT
abundance: NA; j_gene: TRBJ2-1; v_gene: TRBV30; d_gene: NA; CDR3aa: CAWRLGARNEQFF; CDR3nt: TGTGCCTGGAGGCTTGGAGCGCGCAATGAGCAGTTCTTC
abundance: NA; j_gene: TRBJ2-7; v_gene: TRBV5-1; d_gene: TRBD2; CDR3aa: CASSWSSGGDEQYF; CDR3nt: TGCGCCAGCAGCTGGTCTAGCGGGGGGGACGAGCAGTACTTC
abundance: NA; j_gene: TRBJ1-5; v_gene: TRBV30; d_gene: NA; CDR3aa: CAWAVRGGINQPQHF; CDR3nt: TGTGCCTGGGCGGTACGGGGCGGGATCAATCAGCCCCAGCATTTT
abundance: once; j_gene: TRBJ2-1; v_gene: TRBV30; d_gene: NA; CDR3aa: CACWVFNEQFF; CDR3nt: TGTGCCTGTTGGGTATTCAATGAGCAGTTCTTC
abundance: once; j_gene: TRBJ1-1; v_gene: TRBV6-5; d_gene: TRBD1; CDR3aa: CASSYDRANTEAFF; CDR3nt: TGTGCCAGCAGTTATGACAGGGCTAACACTGAAGCTTTCTTT
abundance: NA; j_gene: TRBJ2-7; v_gene: TRBV19; d_gene: NA; CDR3aa: CASSIEGTGTYEQYF; CDR3nt: TGTGCCAGTAGTATAGAAGGGACCGGAACCTACGAGCAGTACTTC
abundance: NA; j_gene: TRBJ1-6; v_gene: TRBV7-2; d_gene: TRBD1; CDR3aa: CASSLSRQGVYNSPLHF; CDR3nt: TGTGCCAGCAGCTTAAGCCGACAGGGAGTCTATAATTCACCCCTCCACTTT
abundance: NA; j_gene: TRBJ2-5; v_gene: TRBV4-2; d_gene: TRBD2; CDR3aa: CASSQEIAGLETQYF; CDR3nt: TGTGCCAGTAGCCAAGAAATAGCGGGGCTAGAGACCCAGTACTTC
abundance: once; j_gene: TRBJ2-7; v_gene: TRBV4-2; d_gene: NA; CDR3aa: CASSPWGGLDEQYF; CDR3nt: TGTGCCAGCAGCCCATGGGGGGGGCTCGACGAGCAGTACTTC